These 21 T cell receptor beta chains came from one sample sequenced in a study of T-cell memory formation after mild COVID-19. One entry per CDR3 protein results from TCRdb running MiXCR on the 5' RACE reads. The sample consists of a few hundred thousand distinct CDR3 sequences, roughly 21% of them appearing once. Sequencing was performed on PBMCs or a T cell subset sorted from them (not recorded which). The receptors derive from a man younger than 35 who had mild COVID-19 (a few samples of this study predate the infection). Cell type and time point are not known.

This clonotype was seen more than once but under ten times. The chain combines TRBV18 with TRBJ2-7; D remains ambiguous. Trimming pared 2 bases from V and 2 bases from J, leaving 13 bases between. CDR1 KGHSH and CDR2 LQKENI come from the germline V gene. The CDR3 consists of 15 residues. This CDR3 reads CASSPKSADTYEQYV. CDR3 in DNA: TGTGCCAGCTCACCAAAATCCGCGGATACCTACGAGCAGTACGTC.

This chain connects TRBV20-1 to TRBJ1-2, with D hard to call. Per germline, CDR1 DFQATT and CDR2 SNEGSKA (reference sequence). Trimming took off 3 bases at V and 8 bases at J, with 13 bases between the two ends. The CDR3 consists of 12 residues. CDR3 loop: CSAREWLRGYTF. CDR3 nucleotide sequence: TGCAGTGCTAGGGAGTGGCTCCGGGGCTACACCTTC.

This clonotype was counted a few times. The chain couples TRBV7-9 to TRBJ2-1, with D possibly matching TRBD1 (6 bases). Trimming cost V 8 bases and J 9 bases, with 17 bases left between them. Germline loops: CDR1 SEHNR, CDR2 FQNEAQ (reference sequence). The CDR3 totals 13 residues. The CDR3 sequence: CASGPTGFGEQFF. CDR3 in DNA: TGTGCCAGCGGACCGACAGGTTTCGGTGAGCAGTTCTTC.

This clonotype was observed a handful of times. This chain links TRBV4-3 with TRBJ2-2; D ambiguous. The CDR3 is 15 residues long. Trimming cost V 6 bases and J 1 base, with 12 bases left between them. Germline-derived CDR1 and CDR2 are LGHNA and YSLEER. CDR3: CASSRSRGNTGELFF. The CDR3 nucleotides read TGCGCCAGCAGTCGTTCCCGAGGGAACACCGGGGAGCTGTTTTTT.

This chain links TRBV7-2 with TRBJ1-5; D not resolved. With 5 bases removed from V and 3 bases from J, the gap between germline ends came to 14 bases. The CDR3 length is 15 residues. Germline CDR1 reads SGHTA; CDR2 reads FQGNSA. The CDR3 DNA sequence: TGTGCCAGCAGCCCCCTCGGCCATTTCAATCAGCCCCAGCATTTT. As protein: CASSPLGHFNQPQHF.

This CDR3 is CSARRPAHQETQYF. The CDR3 bases are TGCAGTGCTAGGAGGCCAGCACACCAAGAGACCCAGTACTTC. The chain combines TRBV20-1 with TRBJ2-5; D is unresolved. The length of the CDR3 is 14 residues. In germline, CDR1 is DFQATT, CDR2 SNEGSKA (reference sequence). Trimming removed 3 bases at V and 0 bases at J, with 11 bases between.

The chain has TRBV11-3 and TRBJ2-5, with TRBD1 matching over 9 bases. Germline CDR1 is SGHNT and CDR2 is YENEEA. J lost 8 bases, V lost 5 bases, and 6 bases had no gene match. The CDR3 has 13 amino acids. In nucleotides, the CDR3 is TGTGCCAGCAGCCGGGACAGGGAGGCCACCCAGTACTTC. This encodes CASSRDREATQYF.

This clonotype has a handful of counts. One end of the junction does not line up with germline, which may come from a read error. The V call is TRBV7-6, the J call TRBJ1-2, with 7 bases matching TRBD1. The V gene's germline CDR1 is SGHVS and CDR2 FNYEAQ. The CDR3 extends over 12 amino acids. The CDR3 protein is CASSSPGQPAAF. The CDR3 DNA is TGTGCCAGCAGCTCCCCGGGACAGCCCGCCGCCTTC.

This clonotype was picked up a small number of times. The rearrangement joins TRBV29-1 to TRBJ2-1; D uncertain. The CDR3 length is 11 residues. Germline V gives CDR1 SQVTM, CDR2 ANQGSEA. V shed 7 bases and J shed 0 bases, with 4 bases lying between them. As DNA, the CDR3 is TGCAGCGGGGTCTCCTACAATGAGCAGTTCTTC. This sequence encodes CSGVSYNEQFF.

This clonotype was picked up a small number of times. This rearrangement joins TRBV6-2 or TRBV6-3 to TRBJ2-5, with 7 bases fitting TRBD1. Trimming cost V 6 bases and J 6 bases; bases outside gene matches: 4. The CDR3 is made up of 12 amino acids. Germline values: CDR1 MNHEY, CDR2 SVGEGT. CDR3 amino acids: CASRTGLKTQYF. For the CDR3, the DNA is TGTGCCAGCAGGACAGGGTTGAAGACCCAGTACTTC.

This clonotype occurred a few times. The chain recombines TRBV7-9 with TRBJ1-1; D not certain. The ends were cut back, 4 bases at V and 6 bases at J, with 9 bases in the middle. The CDR3 has 12 residues. From germline, CDR1 is SEHNR and CDR2 FQNEAQ (reference sequence). The CDR3: CASSSTDPEAFF. The CDR3 DNA reads TGTGCCAGCAGCTCAACGGACCCTGAAGCTTTCTTT.

The gene calls are TRBV7-9 and TRBJ1-1; 7 nucleotides line up with TRBD1. The V segment lost 6 bases and the J segment 1 base; nucleotides outside the gene matches: 5. Germline V gives CDR1 SEHNR, CDR2 FQNEAQ (reference sequence). The length of the CDR3 is 14 residues. This chain's CDR3 is CASRLQGTNTEAFF. The CDR3 DNA sequence: TGTGCCAGCAGATTACAGGGGACGAACACTGAAGCTTTCTTT.

This chain uses TRBV4-3 with TRBJ2-5; perhaps TRBD2 as D (6 bases). The V gene lost 0 bases and the J gene lost 2 bases, with 13 bases spanning the gap. Per germline, CDR1 LGHNA and CDR2 YSLEER. CDR3 size: 16 residues. The CDR3 region has the DNA TGCGCCAGCAGCCAAGATGGGCGGGGCGCTCAAGAGACCCAGTACTTC. Translating it yields CASSQDGRGAQETQYF.

This clonotype was counted ten times or more. This chain joins TRBV7-9 and TRBJ1-6; D ambiguous. The CDR3 extends over 14 amino acids. Trimming cost V 0 bases and J 6 bases, with 6 bases left between them. The germline CDR1 and CDR2 sequences are SEHNR and FQNEAQ (reference sequence). The CDR3: CASSLAQINSPLHF. The DNA for the CDR3 is TGTGCCAGCAGCTTAGCGCAGATTAATTCACCCCTCCACTTT.

This clonotype was counted only a few times. This chain joins TRBV5-1 and TRBJ2-7, with a tentative D call TRBD1 (6 bases). The CDR3 loop spans 16 amino acids. The germline V gene has CDR1 SGHRS and CDR2 YFSETQ. V was shortened by 4 bases and J by 5 bases, with 22 bases between the two germline ends. In DNA form, the CDR3 reads TGCGCCAGCAGCAGGAGGCAGGGGCCTAGGTCCCACGAGCAGTACTTC. Protein product: CASSRRQGPRSHEQYF. Supplemented by reference TRBV5-1 and TRBJ2-7, the full variable domain reads KAGVTQTPRYLIKTRGQQVTLSCSPISGHRSVSWYQQTPGQGLQFLFEYFSETQRNKGNFPGRFSGRQFSNSRSEMNVSTLELGDSALYLCASSRRQGPRSHEQYFGPGTRLTVT.

The rearrangement uses TRBV5-4 and TRBJ1-2; D uncertain. V lost 3 bases and J 4 bases, leaving 10 bases between the germline ends. This CDR3 region has 13 residues. The germline CDR1 and CDR2 sequences are SGHNT and YYREEE (reference sequence). The CDR3 bases are TGTGCCAGCAGCTCCGGGAGCACCTATGGCTACACCTTC. This sequence encodes CASSSGSTYGYTF.

This clonotype was counted ten times or more. The J gene is TRBJ2-2, the V gene TRBV20-1; TRBD1 might be the D (5 bases). CDR1 and CDR2 (germline): DFQATT, SNEGSKA (reference sequence). Trimming took off 3 bases at V and 6 bases at J, with 14 bases between the two ends. The CDR3 loop spans 14 amino acids. DNA for the CDR3: TGCAGTGCTAGTAACCCAAGGGGCGCCGGGGAGCTGTTTTTT. Translated: CSASNPRGAGELFF.

This sequence joins TRBV6-1 and TRBJ1-1; D gene ambiguous. Germline CDR1 reads MNHNS; CDR2 reads SASEGT. CDR3 size: 13 residues. Trimming pared 7 bases from V and 0 bases from J, leaving 9 bases between. CDR3 DNA sequence: TGTGCCAGCACGTCTGGGTTGAACACTGAAGCTTTCTTT. This codes for CASTSGLNTEAFF.

This clonotype was counted only a few times. The V gene is TRBV2, the J gene TRBJ2-1; D unresolved. Trimming shortened V by 7 bases and J by 10 bases, and 11 bases separated the two germline ends. Germline CDR1 is SNHLY and CDR2 is FYNNEI. The CDR3 runs 11 residues. CDR3 nucleotide sequence: TGTGCCAGCACCCTAACACTCGAGCAGTTCTTC. Protein sequence: CASTLTLEQFF.

The chain couples TRBV11-2 to TRBJ2-6; D might be TRBD1 (5 bases). The CDR3 contains 16 residues. CDR1 is SGHAT and CDR2 is FQNNGV in the germline V gene. Trimming took 4 bases from V and 2 from J, leaving 12 bases between them. Here the CDR3 DNA reads TGTGCCAGCAGCTCCTCGCTAGGGGCTGGGGCCAACGTCCTGACTTTC. Its translation is CASSSSLGAGANVLTF. The full variable domain, completed using reference TRBV11-2 and TRBJ2-6, is EAGVAQSPRYKIIEKRQSVAFWCNPISGHATLYWYQQILGQGPKLLIQFQNNGVVDDSQLPKDRFSAERLKGVDSTLKIQPAKLEDSAVYLCASSSSLGAGANVLTFGAGSRLTVL.

The chain recombines TRBV15 with TRBJ2-6; no firm D call. V was trimmed by 8 bases and J by 0 bases, leaving 17 bases between them. CDR3 length: 17 amino acids. Germline CDR1 reads LNHNV; CDR2 reads YYDKDF (reference sequence). The CDR3, as DNA: TGTGCCACCGGCCGCAGGAGACGGTTCTCTGGGGCCAACGTCCTGACTTTC. Translating gives CATGRRRRFSGANVLTF.